The 21 T cell receptor beta chains in this list originate from one sample, sequenced in a study of identical twins. From the 5' RACE reads, TCRdb called clonotypes with MiXCR, one entry per CDR3 protein. Of hundreds of thousands of distinct CDR3 sequences listed, about a fifth were seen once; the top ten hold around 0.48%. These data are also associated with another study on yellow fever vaccine responses in identical twins.

Sample: CD4+ T cells sorted from blood. These receptor sequences come from a woman between 18 and 29 years old in good health.

The rearrangement uses TRBV11-2 and TRBJ2-7; D gene unclear. V was shortened by 5 bases and J by 6 bases, with 14 bases between the two germline ends. The CDR3 consists of 13 residues. Germline CDR1 and CDR2: SGHAT and FQNNGV. The CDR3 nucleotides are TGTGCCAGCAGCCCCATCTTGGCAGGCGAGCAGTACTTC. It translates to CASSPILAGEQYF.

The V gene is TRBV5-1, the J gene TRBJ1-2; 8 nucleotides align to TRBD1. The germline gives CDR1 SGHRS, CDR2 YFSETQ. The J segment lost 5 bases and the V segment lost 4 bases, leaving 10 bases of the junction unmatched. CDR3 size: 15 residues. The CDR3 bases are TGCGCCAGCAGCCTAGGACAGGGAAGTATTTATGGCTACACCTTC. Its protein is CASSLGQGSIYGYTF. The full variable domain, completed using reference TRBV5-1 and TRBJ1-2, is KAGVTQTPRYLIKTRGQQVTLSCSPISGHRSVSWYQQTPGQGLQFLFEYFSETQRNKGNFPGRFSGRQFSNSRSEMNVSTLELGDSALYLCASSLGQGSIYGYTFGSGTRLTVV.

This chain links TRBV7-9 with TRBJ2-2, with 12 bases lining up with TRBD2. J gave up 4 bases and V 5 bases, and 5 bases lay outside the gene matches. The CDR3 is 16 amino acids. Germline lookup yields CDR1 SEHNR and CDR2 FQNEAQ (reference sequence). The CDR3 reads CASSPRTSGATGELFF. The CDR3 bases are TGTGCCAGCAGCCCGAGGACTAGCGGGGCCACCGGGGAGCTGTTTTTT. Looking up the rest from reference TRBV7-9 and TRBJ2-2 gives the full variable domain: DTGVSQNPRHKITKRGQNVTFRCDPISEHNRLYWYRQTLGQGPEFLTYFQNEAQLEKSRLLSDRFSAERPKGSFSTLEIQRTEQGDSAMYLCASSPRTSGATGELFFGEGSRLTVL.

This clonotype was counted between two and nine times. This chain links TRBV10-2 with TRBJ2-1; 8 bases align to TRBD2. CDR3 length: 16 amino acids. The germline gives CDR1 WSHSY, CDR2 SAAADI. The trim removed 2 bases at V and 4 bases at J, leaving 7 bases unmatched. CDR3 sequence: CASSERRSSGYNEQFF. Written as DNA, the CDR3 is TGCGCCAGCAGTGAGAGAAGGTCTAGCGGGTACAATGAGCAGTTCTTC.

This clonotype has at least ten counts. For the CDR3, the DNA is TGTGCCAGCAGCCAAGTAGCTGAGACCCAGTACTTC. It codes for CASSQVAETQYF. V gene TRBV3-1 combines with J gene TRBJ2-5; D is undetermined. The CDR3 length is 12 residues. Between the trimmed V and J ends, which lost 1 base and 5 bases, there was a span of 5 bases. Germline V lookup: CDR1 LGHDT, CDR2 YNNKEL (reference sequence).

The chain recombines TRBV29-1 with TRBJ2-5; 7 bases map to TRBD2. The germline gives CDR1 SQVTM, CDR2 ANQGSEA. The ends lost 3 bases at V and 3 bases at J; junction bases unmatched: 4. This CDR3 spans 13 amino acids. The CDR3 region is CSVDLGGKETQYF. Written as DNA, the CDR3 is TGCAGCGTTGACCTCGGGGGGAAAGAGACCCAGTACTTC.

This clonotype was seen only a few times. The V call is TRBV9, the J call TRBJ1-2; D ambiguous. The CDR3 is 14 amino acids. Per germline, CDR1 SGDLS and CDR2 YYNGEE. Trimming took off 0 bases at V and 7 bases at J, with 13 bases between the two ends. The CDR3 is CASSVVPGSGGYTF. DNA of the CDR3: TGTGCCAGCAGCGTAGTCCCAGGATCTGGTGGCTACACCTTC.

In this sample, this clonotype turned up a few times. The gene calls are TRBV12-3 or TRBV12-4 and TRBJ2-5, with TRBD1 as a possible D gene (5 bases). The length of the CDR3 is 13 residues. V gave up 3 bases and J gave up 7 bases, with 12 bases separating them. The CDR3 region is CASSFRGLVTQYF. The CDR3 DNA sequence: TGTGCCAGCAGTTTTAGGGGTTTGGTGACCCAGTACTTC.

The J gene is TRBJ2-7, the V gene TRBV6-1; 7 bases fit TRBD1. The trim removed 7 bases at V and 2 bases at J, leaving 5 bases unmatched. Germline assignment: CDR1 MNHNS and CDR2 SASEGT. This CDR3 comprises 13 residues. The CDR3 DNA reads TGTGCCAGCATGGGGCAGGGGGCCTACGAGCAGTACTTC. Translation: CASMGQGAYEQYF.

This clonotype has a handful of counts. The genes are TRBV18 and TRBJ2-1; 11 nucleotides match TRBD2. The CDR3 loop spans 15 amino acids. The germline gives CDR1 KGHSH, CDR2 LQKENI. Trimming took 2 bases from V and 10 from J; bases not matched to a gene: 7. The CDR3 region is CASSPEASGGLEQFF. CDR3 sequence (DNA): TGTGCCAGCTCACCAGAGGCTAGCGGGGGGCTGGAGCAGTTCTTC.

The gene calls are TRBV28 and TRBJ2-7; 9 bases are a match to TRBD1. The J segment lost 3 bases and the V segment lost 4 bases, leaving 7 bases of the junction unmatched. This CDR3 is built from 15 residues. Germline lookup yields CDR1 MDHEN and CDR2 SYDVKM. CDR3 bases: TGTGCCAGCAGTTCCCTCTGGACAGGGGACTACGAGCAGTACGTC. This codes for CASSSLWTGDYEQYV.

The J gene is TRBJ2-3, the V gene TRBV20-1; no clear D. Germline CDR1 DFQATT, CDR2 SNEGSKA (reference sequence). The CDR3 sequence is 15 residues long. Trimming took 6 bases from V and 0 from J, leaving 16 bases between them. CDR3 region: CSATRGVESTDTQYF. The CDR3 coding sequence is TGCAGTGCAACCAGAGGTGTGGAAAGCACAGATACGCAGTATTTT.

This clonotype came up many times. This rearrangement joins TRBV5-1 to TRBJ2-3; 12 bases line up with TRBD2. CDR3 length equals 16 residues. Losses at the gene ends were 4 bases for V and 1 base for J; bases not matched to a gene: 4. Germline V gene sequence: CDR1 SGHRS, CDR2 YFSETQ. The CDR3 loop is CASSNRLAGGTDTQYF. The CDR3 nucleotides are TGCGCCAGCAGCAACCGACTAGCGGGAGGCACAGATACGCAGTATTTT.

The gene calls are TRBV24-1 and TRBJ2-3; 12 nucleotides agree with TRBD2. Looked up from germline, CDR1 is KGHDR and CDR2 is SFDVKD. Trimming at V came to 2 bases and at J to 3 bases, leaving 5 bases not matched to a gene. This CDR3 region has 17 residues. In nucleotides, the CDR3 is TGTGCCACCAGTGATTCCCTACTAGCGGGGGGAACAGATACGCAGTATTTT. Translated: CATSDSLLAGGTDTQYF.

This clonotype was seen a handful of times. The rearrangement links TRBV10-3 to TRBJ2-3; D may be TRBD2 (6 bases). The CDR3 sequence is 14 residues long. V was shortened by 10 bases and J by 2 bases, with 16 bases between the two germline ends. Germline V gives CDR1 ENHRY, CDR2 SYGVKD. In DNA, the CDR3 is TGTGCCACCCTCGGGGGTTCCACCACAGATACGCAGTATTTT. Its protein product is CATLGGSTTDTQYF.

The rearrangement joins TRBV3-1 to TRBJ2-1; tentative D call: TRBD2 (6 bases). Germline lookup yields CDR1 LGHDT and CDR2 YNNKEL (reference sequence). Trimming left V 1 base short and J 7 bases short, with 14 bases between. There are 15 residues in the CDR3. The CDR3 DNA reads TGTGCCAGCAGCCAAGCACGACTAGTTATTAATGAGCAGTTCTTC. It codes for CASSQARLVINEQFF.

This clonotype has only a few counts. The rearrangement joins TRBV10-3 to TRBJ2-1; D unclear. The germline CDR1 and CDR2 sequences are ENHRY and SYGVKD. Trimming cost V 10 bases and J 3 bases, with 7 bases left between them. The CDR3 extends over 11 amino acids. The CDR3, as DNA: TGTGCCACTCAGATCTACAATGAGCAGTTCTTC. It encodes CATQIYNEQFF.

The J gene is TRBJ2-2, the V gene TRBV20-1; 8 bases map to TRBD2. V dropped 6 bases and J dropped 0; count of bases not matched to a gene: 12. The CDR3 is 17 residues long. Germline V gene sequence: CDR1 DFQATT, CDR2 SNEGSKA (reference sequence). CDR3 sequence (DNA): TGCAGTGCCCATAGAAGGATAGCGGGGTCGAACACCGGGGAGCTGTTTTTT. Translating gives CSAHRRIAGSNTGELFF.

The gene calls are TRBV2 and TRBJ2-3, with unresolved D. Per the germline V gene, CDR1 is SNHLY and CDR2 is FYNNEI. V was trimmed by 3 bases and J by 3 bases, leaving 7 bases between them. The CDR3 extends over 13 amino acids. CDR3 in amino acids: CASSDELTDTQYF. Written as DNA, the CDR3 is TGTGCCAGCAGTGATGAACTGACAGATACGCAGTATTTT.

This clonotype appeared a few times. The chain has TRBV4-2 and TRBJ2-1; D ambiguous. Germline values: CDR1 LGHNA, CDR2 YNFKEQ. CDR3 length: 15 residues. Trimming took off 3 bases at V and 0 bases at J, with 9 bases between the two ends. The CDR3 sequence is CASSQESRSYNEQFF. CDR3 DNA: TGTGCCAGCAGCCAGGAGAGCCGCTCCTACAATGAGCAGTTCTTC.

This clonotype was counted many times. This rearrangement joins TRBV29-1 to TRBJ2-1; tentative D call: TRBD1 (6 bases). Germline assignment: CDR1 SQVTM and CDR2 ANQGSEA. The CDR3 spans 12 residues. V lost 3 bases and J lost 9, with 12 bases in between. The CDR3 spells CSVEVRDTEQFF. The CDR3 DNA reads TGCAGCGTTGAGGTCCGGGACACTGAGCAGTTCTTC.